The clone carrying this T cell receptor (beta chain) occurred a few times. Its antigen remains unidentified. This entry belongs to a study of shared clonotypes between healthy human individuals. The overall study: Per donor, three plates held CD4 naive cells, three held CD4 memory, two held CD8 naive and one held CD8 memory. Findings of the study overall: Sampling covered nothing but blood. Tissue TCR repertoires likely differ from those found in blood.

TCRdb's table, derived via immunoSEQ multiplex PCR, lists solely in-frame clones and lacks some. Of 850,000 to 1,200,000 clones in the sample, 65% to 80% were seen once. Trimming removed 4 bases at V and 2 bases at J, with 15 bases between. CDR1 and CDR2 (germline): SGHNT, YYREEE (reference sequence). The CDR3 has 15 residues. The clonotype comes from a man aged 18 to 29 in good health. Material for sequencing was memory CD4+ T cells sorted from blood. Subset indicated: CD45RA-negative fraction. The rearrangement links TRBV5-4 to TRBJ1-1; a weak D match, TRBD1 (5 bases). In DNA, the CDR3 is TGTGCCAGCAGCCCCTTCTCAGGGACTAACACTGAAGCTTTCTTT. This translates into CASSPFSGTNTEAFF.